This T cell receptor beta chain was sequenced in a study of early T cells in non-severe SARS-CoV-2 infection. TCRdb re-called the 5' RACE reads through MiXCR, storing one row per CDR3 protein. The sample lists approximately 70,000 distinct CDR3 sequences; 9% to 10% were seen once. This clonotype was counted ten times or more. The CDR3 runs to 14 residues. Trimming left V 6 bases short and J 9 bases short, with 18 bases between. The rearrangement links TRBV12-3 or TRBV12-4 to TRBJ2-1, with a weak D call TRBD2 (6 bases). Sequencing used whole blood, obtained at baseline. The clonotype was recovered from an adult who was a healthcare worker with PCR-confirmed SARS-CoV-2 infection or an uninfected control (not recorded which). Here the CDR3 reads CASRALDGSSEQFF. DNA of the CDR3: TGTGCCAGCAGGGCCCTAGACGGGAGCAGTGAGCAGTTCTTC.